The 20 T cell receptor beta chains listed next were all sequenced from one sample in a study of blood T cell repertoires in COVID-19 (dated by TCRdb to the early 2020s). Library generation was performed with the immunoSEQ multiplex PCR assay. TCRdb limited this immuneACCESS table to in-frame rearrangements with V and J called. A share of clones is missing; checked studies link under half to unresolved V genes, and the rest is unexplained. The sample includes 200,000 to 250,000 clones, with over 60% observed a single time. 5.5% to 8.5% of the sample is in the top ten clones. Sequenced material: peripheral blood. Receptor source: a woman aged 70 to 79 with acute or convalescent COVID-19.

In nucleotides, the CDR3 is TGCGCCAGCAGTCGAGGCCAAGAAGGTTCTAACTATGGCTACACCTTC. Its translation: CASSRGQEGSNYGYTF. The chain is built from TRBV23-1 and TRBJ1-2; the D is unclear. TRBV23-1 falls under the ORF class, with uncertain function. The ends were cut back, 4 bases at V and 0 bases at J, with 15 bases in the middle. The CDR3 is made up of 16 amino acids.

This clone was counted between two and nine times. The rearrangement joins TRBV6-6 to TRBJ2-7; D is perhaps TRBD2 (5 bases). Trimming cost V 6 bases and J 4 bases, with 13 bases left between them. The germline V gene has CDR1 MNHNY and CDR2 SVGAGI (reference sequence). The length of the CDR3 is 13 residues. The CDR3 is CASSSPPGYEQYF. The CDR3 DNA is TGTGCCAGCAGCTCCCCTCCGGGGTACGAGCAGTACTTC.

This chain links TRBV7-2 with TRBJ2-1; tentatively, D is TRBD1 (5 bases). The ends were cut back, 2 bases at V and 8 bases at J, with 16 bases in the middle. The CDR3 has 15 amino acids. Germline V gene data show CDR1 as SGHTA and CDR2 as FQGNSA. In DNA form, the CDR3 reads TGTGCCAGCAGCTTAAGGTCTACCATAGGGGATGAGCAGTTCTTC. The encoded protein is CASSLRSTIGDEQFF.

CDR3 protein: CATSEGLEVGETQYF. CDR3 bases: TGTGCCACCAGTGAGGGACTAGAGGTCGGAGAGACCCAGTACTTC. The chain links TRBV24-1 to TRBJ2-5, with 8 bases aligning to TRBD2. CDR1 is KGHDR and CDR2 is SFDVKD in the germline V gene. The V segment lost 4 bases and the J segment 4 bases; nucleotides outside the gene matches: 7. The CDR3 is made up of 15 amino acids.

V is TRBV6-6 and J is TRBJ2-5; TRBD1 matches at 11 bases. In germline, CDR1 is MNHNY, CDR2 SVGAGI (reference sequence). CDR3 length equals 15 residues. With 9 bases clipped from V and 5 bases from J, the junction kept 11 bases outside the gene matches. The CDR3 coding sequence is TGTGCCAGTGAACCATGGACAGGGGGCGAGGAGACCCAGTACTTC. It encodes CASEPWTGGEETQYF.

This clone was seen a few times. The chain uses TRBV6-5 and TRBJ1-5; possibly TRBD1 for D (5 bases). The CDR3 is made up of 15 amino acids. The germline gives CDR1 MNHEY, CDR2 SVGAGI. Deletions cut 5 bases from V and 0 bases from J, with 11 bases between. The CDR3 region has the DNA TGTGCCAGCAGTCGACAGTGGGGTAGCAATCAGCCCCAGCATTTT. It codes for CASSRQWGSNQPQHF.

J is TRBJ2-2 and V is TRBV9, with D possibly matching TRBD1 (5 bases). The germline gives CDR1 SGDLS, CDR2 YYNGEE. The CDR3 totals 13 residues. V was trimmed by 7 bases and J by 2 bases, leaving 9 bases between them. The chain's CDR3 is CASGAINTGELFF. The CDR3 nucleotides read TGTGCCAGCGGGGCCATAAACACCGGGGAGCTGTTTTTT.

This clone has a single count. The rearrangement links TRBV7-3 to TRBJ2-1; D is possibly TRBD2 (6 bases). The V end was cut by 2 bases, the J end by 8 bases, with 13 bases between. The CDR3 is 14 amino acids. CDR1 is SGHTA and CDR2 is FQGTGA in the germline V gene. CDR3 sequence: CASSLALASDEQFF. The DNA for the CDR3 is TGTGCCAGCAGCTTAGCGCTAGCGTCAGATGAGCAGTTCTTC. The full variable domain, its missing parts supplied by reference TRBV7-3 and TRBJ2-1, is GAGVSQTPSNKVTEKGKYVELRCDPISGHTALYWYRQSLGQGPEFLIYFQGTGAADDSGLPNDRFFAVRPEGSVSTLKIQRTERGDSAVYLCASSLALASDEQFFGPGTRLTVL.

This clone was observed a handful of times. The chain uses TRBV24-1 and TRBJ1-2; a possible D gene is TRBD1 (6 bases). The V gene's germline CDR1 is KGHDR and CDR2 SFDVKD. The CDR3 runs 14 residues. V lost 3 bases and J lost 8, with 15 bases in between. This CDR3 reads CATSDARQVQGYTF. The CDR3 region has the DNA TGTGCCACCAGTGATGCCCGACAGGTCCAAGGCTACACCTTC.

This clone was counted only a few times. This chain uses TRBV24-1 with TRBJ2-1; weak D call: TRBD2 (7 bases). The ends were cut back, 1 base at V and 1 base at J, with 13 bases in the middle. The CDR3 extends over 17 amino acids. Germline V CDR1 and CDR2: KGHDR, SFDVKD. CDR3 DNA: TGTGCCACCAGTGATTTTGGAGGGGGGGTATCCTACAATGAGCAGTTCTTC. It encodes CATSDFGGGVSYNEQFF.

This clone has only one observation. The chain combines TRBV27 with TRBJ2-3, with no clear D. V was trimmed by 6 bases and J by 6 bases, leaving 7 bases between them. The CDR3 runs 11 residues. CDR1 is MNHEY, CDR2 SMNVEV, per germline (reference sequence). In DNA, the CDR3 is TGTGCCAGCAGGCAGGCGGATACGCAGTATTTT. As protein: CASRQADTQYF.

The chain employs TRBV6-2 or TRBV6-3 and TRBJ2-7; 9 bases line up with TRBD1. Germline loops: CDR1 MNHEY, CDR2 SVGEGT. The CDR3 runs 15 residues. V trimming: 2 bases; J trimming: 0 bases; junction bases outside the gene matches: 2. CDR3 nucleotides: TGTGCCAGCAGTTACGAGGGACAGGGCTCCTACGAGCAGTACTTC. It is translated as CASSYEGQGSYEQYF.

In this sample, this clone turned up once. This chain connects TRBV7-2 to TRBJ2-7, with 7 bases lining up with TRBD1. V was pared by 4 bases and J by 1 base, with 7 bases of the junction left unmatched. CDR1 and CDR2 from the germline V gene are SGHTA and FQGNSA. This CDR3 is 15 amino acids long. CDR3 in amino acids: CASSSPHRGSYEQYF. Written as DNA, the CDR3 is TGTGCCAGCAGCTCACCCCACAGGGGATCCTACGAGCAGTACTTC.

This chain links TRBV18 with TRBJ1-2; tentative D call: TRBD1 (5 bases). The germline CDR1 and CDR2 sequences are KGHSH and LQKENI. Trimming pared 1 base from V and 2 bases from J, leaving 8 bases between. The CDR3 spans 14 residues. The CDR3 coding sequence is TGTGCCAGCTCACCACAACAGGACAACTATGGCTACACCTTC. It is translated as CASSPQQDNYGYTF.

V is TRBV12-5 and J is TRBJ1-3; tentative D call: TRBD1 (6 bases). Deletions cut 2 bases from V and 4 bases from J, with 21 bases between. This CDR3 contains 18 residues. The germline CDR1 and CDR2 sequences are LGHNT and FRNRAP. CDR3 residues: CASGLLLQGKQAGNTIYF. The CDR3 DNA is TGTGCTAGTGGTTTGTTATTACAGGGAAAACAGGCCGGAAACACCATATATTTT.

This clone was detected only a few times. V gene TRBV7-9 combines with J gene TRBJ2-1; tentatively, D is TRBD1 (6 bases). This CDR3 comprises 16 residues. Germline CDR1 and CDR2: SEHNR and FQNEAQ (reference sequence). V lost 3 bases and J 1 base, leaving 13 bases between the germline ends. The DNA for the CDR3 is TGTGCCAGCAGCTTGGGTGGACAGAGATCCTACAATGAGCAGTTCTTC. This codes for CASSLGGQRSYNEQFF. The entire variable domain, with the rest obtained from reference TRBV7-9 and TRBJ2-1, is as follows: DTGVSQNPRHKITKRGQNVTFRCDPISEHNRLYWYRQTLGQGPEFLTYFQNEAQLEKSRLLSDRFSAERPKGSFSTLEIQRTEQGDSAMYLCASSLGGQRSYNEQFFGPGTRLTVL.

This clone has at least ten counts. The DNA for the CDR3 is TGTGCCAGCAGCTTACCACGGGGAGATTGGGGTGCCGGGGAGCTGTTTTTT. This gives the protein CASSLPRGDWGAGELFF. The genes are TRBV7-8 and TRBJ2-2; D is perhaps TRBD2 (5 bases). Trimming stripped 2 bases from V and 6 bases from J, with 19 bases between. CDR3 size: 17 residues. The germline CDR1 and CDR2 sequences are SGHVS and FQNEAQ.

The genes are TRBV15 and TRBJ1-4, with TRBD1 as a possible D gene (5 bases). Trimming left V 3 bases short and J 7 bases short, with 15 bases between. The CDR3 runs 15 residues. The germline V gene encodes CDR1 LNHNV and CDR2 YYDKDF (reference sequence). The CDR3 nucleotides are TGTGCCACCAGCAGTGGGGCCCAATCGAGTGAAAAACTGTTTTTT. Translating it yields CATSSGAQSSEKLFF.

This clone was counted a single time. The J gene is TRBJ1-4, the V gene TRBV7-8; D remains ambiguous. Between the trimmed V and J ends, which lost 0 bases and 5 bases, there was a span of 16 bases. The CDR3 extends over 17 amino acids. CDR1 and CDR2 from the germline V gene are SGHVS and FQNEAQ. CDR3 DNA: TGTGCCAGCAGCTTAGCGGGGTTTCGGCGGGGAAATGAAAAACTGTTTTTT. It codes for CASSLAGFRRGNEKLFF.

V and J are TRBV9 and TRBJ2-5; a weak D match, TRBD1 (7 bases). CDR3 size: 13 residues. The germline V and J ends were trimmed by 4 bases and 5 bases, with 12 bases remaining between them. Looked up from germline, CDR1 is SGDLS and CDR2 is YYNGEE. The CDR3 protein is CASSQGGRETQYF. The CDR3 DNA follows: TGTGCCAGCAGCCAGGGGGGTCGGGAGACCCAGTACTTC.